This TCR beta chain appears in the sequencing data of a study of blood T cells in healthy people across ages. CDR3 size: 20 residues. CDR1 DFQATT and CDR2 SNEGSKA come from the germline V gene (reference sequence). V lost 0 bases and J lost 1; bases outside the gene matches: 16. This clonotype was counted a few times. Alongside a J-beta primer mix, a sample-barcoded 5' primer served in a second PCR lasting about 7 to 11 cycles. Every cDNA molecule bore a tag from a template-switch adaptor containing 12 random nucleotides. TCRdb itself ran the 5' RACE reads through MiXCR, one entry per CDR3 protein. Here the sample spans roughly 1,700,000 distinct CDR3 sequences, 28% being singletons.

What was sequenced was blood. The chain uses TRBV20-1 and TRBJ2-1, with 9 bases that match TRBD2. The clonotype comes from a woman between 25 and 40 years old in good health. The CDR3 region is CSARDFSGGLANPSYNEQFF. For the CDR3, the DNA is TGCAGTGCTAGAGATTTTTCCGGGGGACTAGCAAACCCATCCTACAATGAGCAGTTCTTC.